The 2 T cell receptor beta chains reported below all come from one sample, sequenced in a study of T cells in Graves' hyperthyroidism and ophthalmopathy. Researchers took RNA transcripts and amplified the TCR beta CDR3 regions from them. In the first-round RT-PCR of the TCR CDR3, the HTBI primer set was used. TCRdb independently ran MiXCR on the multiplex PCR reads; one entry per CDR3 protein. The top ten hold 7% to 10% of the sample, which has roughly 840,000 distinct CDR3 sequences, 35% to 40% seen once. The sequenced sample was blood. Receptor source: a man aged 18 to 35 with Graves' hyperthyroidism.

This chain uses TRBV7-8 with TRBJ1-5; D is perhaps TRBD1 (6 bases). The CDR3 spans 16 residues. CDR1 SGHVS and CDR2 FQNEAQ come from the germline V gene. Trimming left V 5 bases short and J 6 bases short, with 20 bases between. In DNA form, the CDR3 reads TGTGCCAGCAGCCCTATTACAGGGTACGGGACTCAGCCCCAGCATTTT. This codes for CASSPITGYGTQPQHF. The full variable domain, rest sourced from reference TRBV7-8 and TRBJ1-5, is GAGVSQSPRYKVAKRGQDVALRCDPISGHVSLFWYQQALGQGPEFLTYFQNEAQLDKSGLPSDRFFAERPEGSVSTLKIQRTQQEDSAVYLCASSPITGYGTQPQHFGDGTRLSIL.

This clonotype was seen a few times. The CDR3 spells CASSLIITGGTGYTF. In nucleotides, the CDR3 is TGTGCCAGCAGTTTAATCATAACAGGGGGCACGGGCTACACCTTC. The V and J genes are TRBV12-3 or TRBV12-4 and TRBJ1-2, with 9 bases fitting TRBD1. The CDR3 runs 15 residues. Trimming took 2 bases from V and 8 from J; bases not matched to a gene: 9.